This T cell receptor beta chain was sequenced during a study of CXCR3-negative and CXCR3-positive naive CD8 T cells. Study findings and constraints: Memory CD8+ cells showed much lower diversity, while both naive subsets were comparably high. TRB CDR3s of CXCR3-positive naive cells were more hydrophobic than those of CXCR3-negative naive cells.

In regard to this clonotype: Its antigen is not known.

5' RACE that incorporated UMI labels was used to prepare the TRB cDNA libraries. TCRdb reworked the 5' RACE reads into one entry per CDR3 protein, no DNA. The sample has some 140,000 distinct CDR3 sequences. Sequencing was done on a sample of naive CXCR3+ CD8+ T cells from blood. Subset described: CD45RO-CCR7+CD27+CD95- naive CD8+ T cells expressing CXCR3 (TNR3+). The source is a human donor in good health. Some clones in this sample may be carry-over from other donors' samples.

This chain's CDR3 is CASSLGLADYLAQYF. This chain connects TRBV7-2 to TRBJ2-5; TCRdb picks TRBD2, but there is no DNA to check that call. CDR3 length equals 15 residues. CDR1 SGHTA and CDR2 FQGNSA come from the germline V gene.